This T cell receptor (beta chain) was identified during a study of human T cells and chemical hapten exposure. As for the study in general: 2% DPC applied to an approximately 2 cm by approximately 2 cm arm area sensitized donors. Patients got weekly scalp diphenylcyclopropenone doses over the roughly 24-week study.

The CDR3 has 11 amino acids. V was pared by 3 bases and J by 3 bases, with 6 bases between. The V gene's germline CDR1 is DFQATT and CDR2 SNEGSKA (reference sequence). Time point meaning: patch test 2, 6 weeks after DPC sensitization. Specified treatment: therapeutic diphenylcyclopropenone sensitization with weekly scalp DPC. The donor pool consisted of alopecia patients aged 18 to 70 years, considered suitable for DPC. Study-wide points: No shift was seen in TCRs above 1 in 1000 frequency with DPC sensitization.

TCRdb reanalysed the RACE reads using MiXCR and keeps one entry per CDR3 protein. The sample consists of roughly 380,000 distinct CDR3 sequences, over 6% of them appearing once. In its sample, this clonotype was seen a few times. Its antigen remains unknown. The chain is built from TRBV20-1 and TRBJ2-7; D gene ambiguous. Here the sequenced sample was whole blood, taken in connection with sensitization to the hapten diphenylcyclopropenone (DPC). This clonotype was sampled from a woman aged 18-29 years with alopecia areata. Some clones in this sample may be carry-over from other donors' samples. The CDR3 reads CSASSGYEQYF. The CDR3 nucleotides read TGCAGTGCTAGTAGTGGCTACGAGCAGTACTTC.